This T cell receptor beta chain stems from a study of OX40 agonist ivuxolimab in advanced cancers. Across the whole study: Aged roughly 23 to 90 with a mean of about 60 years, they were around 83% male.

Germline V gene sequence: CDR1 GTSNPN, CDR2 SVGIG (reference sequence). There are 13 residues in the CDR3. V dropped 7 bases and J dropped 8; count of bases not matched to a gene: 6. Using immunoSEQ multiplex PCR, the repertoire was profiled, and TCRdb retains in-frame clones only, with some absent. In the table there are around 100,000 clones, around 87% of which are singletons. The chain combines TRBV30 with TRBJ2-4; 12 bases map to TRBD2. This specimen was CD4+ or CD8+ T cells sorted from blood, taken in a trial of the OX40 agonist ivuxolimab. This receptor was taken from an adult with an advanced solid tumor such as melanoma, head and neck, liver or kidney cancer. The CDR3 loop reads CALTSGGTDIQYF. CDR3 sequence (DNA): TGTGCCTTGACTAGCGGGGGAACGGACATTCAGTACTTC.